This T cell receptor beta chain was sequenced during a study of CD8+ T cells in alopecia areata. Study-wide results and limits: Mice showed clearer TCR sharing than patients did, a gap that was possibly HLA-related.

In germline, CDR1 is GKSSPN, CDR2 SITVG. There are 14 residues in the CDR3. The V end lost 3 bases, the J end lost 3 bases, and 13 bases lay between the germline ends. This clone has a handful of counts. What it recognizes is unknown. Gene and germline names: mouse. The read falls 4 residues short of the CDR3 end, and the missing part is taken from the germline J gene. Sequencing used cDNA as its template, made by extracting RNA and reverse transcribing it. Produced via immunoSEQ multiplex PCR; TCRdb's table is partial and in-frame only. The repertoire has about 110,000 clones, none seen only once; the ten largest take about 20%.

The V gene is TRBV31, the J gene TRBJ2-3; possible D gene TRBD2, 6 bases. Sequencing used lesional skin. The clonotype originates from a C3H/HeJ mouse with alopecia areata. The strain is characterized by the MHC haplotype H2-k. Incomplete CDR3 DNA: TGTGCCTGGAGCCGGGACTTTGGGGCAGAA. It specifies CAWSRDFGAE. The full CDR3 sequence reads CAWSRDFGAETLYF.